These 12 T cell receptor beta chains were sequenced from one sample in a study of technical replicates of blood from several donors. Clones were read by immunoSEQ multiplex PCR, and TCRdb kept only the in-frame ones, dropping some. The sample includes roughly 80,000 clones, 93% of them seen just once. Material: T cells isolated from PBMCs. The receptors here all came from a human donor in good health.

The table lists this clone with a count of one. This chain uses TRBV10-1 with TRBJ2-5; D is uncertain. Germline V lookup: CDR1 WNHNN, CDR2 SYGVQD (reference sequence). The CDR3 length is 12 residues. Trimming cost V 0 bases and J 4 bases, with 3 bases left between them. The CDR3 nucleotides read TGCGCCAGCAGTGAGTCCTCAGAGACCCAGTACTTC. Protein: CASSESSETQYF.

The chain carries TRBV7-9 and TRBJ1-1; TRBD1 matches at 8 bases. Germline V gene sequence: CDR1 SEHNR, CDR2 FQNEAQ (reference sequence). This CDR3 has 16 amino acids. Trimming removed 2 bases from V and 3 bases from J; junction bases left unmatched: 8. The CDR3 DNA reads TGTGCCAGCAGCTTAACTCCGACAGGGGCGTACACTGAAGCTTTCTTT. It translates to CASSLTPTGAYTEAFF.

The chain combines TRBV19 with TRBJ2-1; D might be TRBD2 (6 bases). Germline assignment: CDR1 LNHDA and CDR2 SQIVND (reference sequence). This CDR3 has 12 amino acids. V gave up 3 bases and J gave up 13 bases, with 13 bases separating them. The DNA for the CDR3 is TGTGCCAGTAGTATTGTCGGGACTCCCCAGTTCTTC. Translated, it gives CASSIVGTPQFF.

A single count supports this clone. The rearrangement links TRBV30 to TRBJ2-2, with 10 bases lining up with TRBD1. V lost 4 bases to trimming and J lost 0 bases; unmatched junction nucleotides: 14. Germline V gene sequence: CDR1 GTSNPN, CDR2 SVGIG (reference sequence). This CDR3 is built from 19 residues. The CDR3 bases are TGTGCCTGGACTAGATGGGACAGGGGTTTCTCAGCGAACACCGGGGAGCTGTTTTTT. Its protein product is CAWTRWDRGFSANTGELFF.

J is TRBJ1-2 and V is TRBV4-1; 8 bases agree with TRBD1. V shed 1 base and J 12 bases; nucleotides not matched to a gene: 7. There are 13 residues in the CDR3. Germline V gene lookup returns CDR1 MGHRA and CDR2 YSYEKL. CDR3 sequence: CASSQARQGSNTF. The CDR3, as DNA: TGCGCCAGCAGCCAAGCTCGACAGGGGAGTAACACCTTC.

J is TRBJ2-7 and V is TRBV6-5, with D perhaps matching TRBD1 (5 bases). V was clipped by 2 bases and J by 11 bases, with 10 bases between them. CDR3 length equals 11 residues. The germline CDR1 and CDR2 sequences are MNHEY and SVGAGI. The CDR3 is CASSYAAREYF. CDR3 bases: TGTGCCAGCAGTTACGCCGCCAGGGAGTACTTC.

This chain connects TRBV5-5 to TRBJ2-5; 15 bases match TRBD2. The ends lost 3 bases at V and 3 bases at J; junction bases unmatched: 3. The CDR3 runs 16 residues. Germline CDR1 is SGHKS and CDR2 is YYEKEE (reference sequence). The CDR3: CASSWRTSGGEETQYF. The DNA for the CDR3 is TGTGCCAGCAGCTGGAGGACTAGCGGGGGGGAAGAGACCCAGTACTTC.

V is TRBV27 and J is TRBJ2-3, with D perhaps TRBD1 (7 bases). V shed 6 bases and J shed 1 base, with 17 bases lying between them. This CDR3 spans 16 amino acids. Germline CDR1 MNHEY, CDR2 SMNVEV (reference sequence). CDR3 sequence reads: CASSSIRGARTDTQYF. The CDR3 region has the DNA TGTGCCAGCAGCAGTATCAGGGGGGCCCGCACAGATACGCAGTATTTT.

The chain employs TRBV2 and TRBJ2-1; D might be TRBD2 (6 bases). Trimming took off 5 bases at V and 16 bases at J, with 15 bases between the two ends. This CDR3 region has 11 residues. The germline V gene encodes CDR1 SNHLY and CDR2 FYNNEI. The CDR3 sequence is CASSFRDFHFF. Here the CDR3 DNA reads TGTGCCAGCAGTTTCCGGGACTTCCACTTCTTC.

The chain combines TRBV4-1 with TRBJ2-5; 12 positions agree with TRBD2. The V gene end was trimmed by 1 base and the J gene end by 3 bases; junction bases not matched to a gene: 3. Germline V gene lookup returns CDR1 MGHRA and CDR2 YSYEKL. The CDR3 contains 16 residues. For the CDR3, the DNA is TGCGCCAGCAGCCAAGGGACTAGCGGGATGAAAGAGACCCAGTACTTC. Translation gives CASSQGTSGMKETQYF.

The chain joins TRBV13 to TRBJ1-1, with 8 bases fitting TRBD1. The CDR3 length is 13 residues. V trimming: 5 bases; J trimming: 10 bases; junction bases outside the gene matches: 9. Germline V lookup: CDR1 PRHDT, CDR2 FYEKMQ (reference sequence). In nucleotides, the CDR3 is TGTGCCAGCAGCCCAACCCCACAGGGGGGAGCTTTCTTT. Amino acid sequence: CASSPTPQGGAFF.

The V call is TRBV11-3, the J call TRBJ1-6, with D unresolved. Per germline, CDR1 SGHNT and CDR2 YENEEA. The CDR3 is 12 amino acids. V was cut by 4 bases and J by 10 bases, with 8 bases left in between. DNA for the CDR3: TGTGCCAGCAGCTCCCCGGGATCACCCCTCCACTTT. It encodes CASSSPGSPLHF.